The 14 T cell receptor beta chains presented below share a single source sample, sequenced in a study of T cell responses to AZD1222 COVID-19 vaccine. The table came from immunoSEQ multiplex PCR; TCRdb's copy has only in-frame clones and leaves some out. Of 120,000 to 150,000 clones listed, roughly 89% are singletons. Sequencing used peripheral blood, obtained on day 0 of AZD1222 vaccination. The origin of the receptors is an adult in good health.

The V and J genes are TRBV25-1 and TRBJ1-3; D might be TRBD1 (5 bases). Germline V gene sequence: CDR1 MGHDK, CDR2 SYGVNS. This CDR3 is built from 14 residues. Trimming shortened V by 3 bases and J by 1 base, and 7 bases separated the two germline ends. The CDR3 bases are TGTGCCAGCAGTGAGGGGCGATCTGGAAACACCATATATTTT. This codes for CASSEGRSGNTIYF.

V and J are TRBV7-9 and TRBJ2-2; no clear D gene. Per the germline V gene, CDR1 is SEHNR and CDR2 is FQNEAQ (reference sequence). The CDR3 has 11 amino acids. Trimming took off 5 bases at V and 9 bases at J, with 7 bases between the two ends. Here the CDR3 DNA reads TGTGCCAGCAGCACGGAGAGGGAGCTGTTTTTT. It codes for CASSTERELFF.

This clone was detected once. The gene calls are TRBV2 and TRBJ2-1; 9 nucleotides match TRBD2. Trimming at V came to 8 bases and at J to 4 bases, leaving 12 bases not matched to a gene. CDR3 length: 16 amino acids. Looked up from germline, CDR1 is SNHLY and CDR2 is FYNNEI. CDR3 sequence: CASVRGMTSGYNEQFF. Here the CDR3 DNA reads TGTGCCAGCGTTCGGGGCATGACTAGCGGTTACAATGAGCAGTTCTTC.

The chain is built from TRBV4-2 and TRBJ2-6; D tentatively reads TRBD1 or TRBD2 (5 bases each). Germline loops: CDR1 LGHNA, CDR2 YNFKEQ. This CDR3 region has 16 residues. The V end was cut by 1 base, the J end by 0 bases, with 7 bases between. CDR3 sequence reads: CASSQGGTSGANVLTF. The CDR3 coding sequence is TGTGCCAGCAGCCAAGGGGGGACCTCTGGGGCCAACGTCCTGACTTTC.

This clone was picked up one time. The chain joins TRBV9 to TRBJ2-5; the match to TRBD1 covers 8 bases. The CDR3 loop spans 17 amino acids. Germline CDR1 and CDR2: SGDLS and YYNGEE. The trim removed 0 bases at V and 2 bases at J, leaving 9 bases unmatched. In nucleotides, the CDR3 is TGTGCCAGCAGCGTAGCCACGGGCAGGGGGCGGCAAGAGACCCAGTACTTC. Its protein product is CASSVATGRGRQETQYF.

The chain couples TRBV30 to TRBJ1-5, with D possibly matching TRBD1 (5 bases). V was trimmed by 0 bases and J by 3 bases, leaving 9 bases between them. Germline V gives CDR1 GTSNPN, CDR2 SVGIG (reference sequence). The CDR3 loop spans 14 amino acids. This CDR3 is CAWSVGRDNQPQHF. CDR3 in DNA: TGTGCCTGGAGTGTCGGCAGGGACAATCAGCCCCAGCATTTT.

V gene TRBV11-2 combines with J gene TRBJ1-3; maybe TRBD1 (6 bases). The CDR3 is 13 residues long. Germline V gene sequence: CDR1 SGHAT, CDR2 FQNNGV. Trimming pared 6 bases from V and 4 bases from J, leaving 10 bases between. CDR3 residues: CASRQGFGNTIYF. For the CDR3, the DNA is TGTGCCAGCAGACAGGGATTCGGAAACACCATATATTTT.

The V call is TRBV20-1, the J call TRBJ2-1; D is perhaps TRBD2 (6 bases). The CDR3 has 13 amino acids. Trimming stripped 3 bases from V and 15 bases from J, with 21 bases between. The V gene's germline CDR1 is DFQATT and CDR2 SNEGSKA (reference sequence). DNA of the CDR3: TGCAGTGCTAGTGTAGGGACTGACGAACGATCGTTCTTC. Amino acid sequence: CSASVGTDERSFF.

The sample holds a few counts of this clone. This chain links TRBV15 with TRBJ1-6; possible D gene TRBD1, 5 bases. CDR1 is LNHNV and CDR2 is YYDKDF in the germline V gene (reference sequence). The CDR3 is 15 amino acids. The V gene lost 1 base and the J gene lost 7 bases, with 11 bases spanning the gap. The CDR3 bases are TGTGCCACCAGCAGAGTAAGAACAGGCAATTCACCCCTCCACTTT. Protein sequence: CATSRVRTGNSPLHF.

The chain uses TRBV2 and TRBJ2-5; unclear D gene. This CDR3 spans 10 amino acids. Per germline, CDR1 SNHLY and CDR2 FYNNEI. V was clipped by 6 bases and J by 5 bases, with 4 bases between them. In DNA form, the CDR3 reads TGTGCCAGCAGAGGGGAGACCCAGTACTTC. Translated, it gives CASRGETQYF. Full variable domain (missing parts from reference TRBV2 and TRBJ2-5): EPEVTQTPSHQVTQMGQEVILRCVPISNHLYFYWYRQILGQKVEFLVSFYNNEISEKSEIFDDQFSVERPDGSNFTLKIRSTKLEDSAMYFCASRGETQYFGPGTRLLVL.

The V gene is TRBV11-2, the J gene TRBJ2-7; possible D gene TRBD2, 5 bases. The DNA end favors TRBJ2-1, so the J call may be wrong. From germline, CDR1 is SGHAT and CDR2 FQNNGV. CDR3 length: 13 amino acids. The CDR3: CASSFLRAYEQFF. As DNA, the CDR3 is TGTGCCAGCAGCTTTTTGCGGGCCTACGAGCAGTTCTTC.

This chain connects TRBV6-2 or TRBV6-3 to TRBJ1-6, with D tentatively TRBD1 (5 bases). The ends were cut back, 2 bases at V and 7 bases at J, with 9 bases in the middle. The CDR3 consists of 14 residues. CDR1 is MNHEY and CDR2 is SVGEGT in the germline V gene. CDR3 residues: CASSYIGGNSPLHF. The CDR3 DNA follows: TGTGCCAGCAGTTACATTGGGGGGAATTCACCCCTCCACTTT.

This clone appeared once. V usage is TRBV9 and J usage is TRBJ1-2; D gene ambiguous. This CDR3 contains 19 residues. The V end was cut by 0 bases, the J end by 8 bases, with 29 bases between. Germline CDR1 and CDR2: SGDLS and YYNGEE. Here the CDR3 DNA reads TGTGCCAGCAGCGTAGCTACGACTGGGAGGGTTTTCGGACCGGGAGGCTACACCTTC. It yields the protein CASSVATTGRVFGPGGYTF.

In its sample, this clone was seen a few times. The chain carries TRBV20-1 and TRBJ1-6; unclear D gene. Germline V gene lookup returns CDR1 DFQATT and CDR2 SNEGSKA (reference sequence). V lost 5 bases to trimming and J lost 15 bases, with 11 bases between them. This CDR3 is 10 amino acids long. CDR3 DNA sequence: TGCAGTGCTTTTACCGGGGACCTCCACTTT. It yields the protein CSAFTGDLHF.